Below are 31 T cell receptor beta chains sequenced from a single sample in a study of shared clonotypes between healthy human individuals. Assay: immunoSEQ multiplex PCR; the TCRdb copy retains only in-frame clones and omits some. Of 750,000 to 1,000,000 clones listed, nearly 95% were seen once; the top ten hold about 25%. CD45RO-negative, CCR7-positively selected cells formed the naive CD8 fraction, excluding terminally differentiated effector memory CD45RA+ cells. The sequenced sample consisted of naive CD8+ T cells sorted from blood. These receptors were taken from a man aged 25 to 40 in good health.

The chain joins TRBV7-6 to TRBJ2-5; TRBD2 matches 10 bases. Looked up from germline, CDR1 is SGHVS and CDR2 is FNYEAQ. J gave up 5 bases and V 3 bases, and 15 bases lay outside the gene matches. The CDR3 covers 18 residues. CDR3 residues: CASSFPLVGSGRDETQYF. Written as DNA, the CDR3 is TGTGCCAGCAGCTTTCCCCTGGTCGGGAGCGGGAGGGATGAGACCCAGTACTTC.

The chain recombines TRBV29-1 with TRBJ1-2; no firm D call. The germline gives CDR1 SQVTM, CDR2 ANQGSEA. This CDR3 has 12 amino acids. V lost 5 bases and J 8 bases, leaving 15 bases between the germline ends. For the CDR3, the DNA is TGCAGCGTTAAGGGAAACGGGTTCGGCTACACCTTC. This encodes CSVKGNGFGYTF.

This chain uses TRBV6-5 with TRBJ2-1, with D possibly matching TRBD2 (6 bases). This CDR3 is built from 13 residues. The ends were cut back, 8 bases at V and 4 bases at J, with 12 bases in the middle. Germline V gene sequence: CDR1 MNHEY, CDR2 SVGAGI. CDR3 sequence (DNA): TGTGCCAGCGCCGGGACTGGGTACAATGAGCAGTTCTTC. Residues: CASAGTGYNEQFF.

CDR3: CASSKSGPYEQYF. DNA for the CDR3: TGTGCCAGCAGTAAGAGTGGGCCCTACGAGCAGTACTTC. The gene calls are TRBV27 and TRBJ2-7; D ambiguous. The germline V gene has CDR1 MNHEY and CDR2 SMNVEV (reference sequence). The V gene lost 5 bases and the J gene lost 2 bases, with 10 bases spanning the gap. The CDR3 has 13 residues.

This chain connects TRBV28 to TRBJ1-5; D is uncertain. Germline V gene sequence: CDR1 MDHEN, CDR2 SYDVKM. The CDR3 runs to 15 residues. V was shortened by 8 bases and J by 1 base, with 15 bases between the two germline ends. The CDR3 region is CASSRPTISNQPQHF. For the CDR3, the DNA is TGTGCCAGCTCCCGTCCTACCATAAGCAATCAGCCCCAGCATTTT. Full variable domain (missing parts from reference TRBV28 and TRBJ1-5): DVKVTQSSRYLVKRTGEKVFLECVQDMDHENMFWYRQDPGLGLRLIYFSYDVKMKEKGDIPEGYSVSREKKERFSLILESASTNQTSMYLCASSRPTISNQPQHFGDGTRLSIL.

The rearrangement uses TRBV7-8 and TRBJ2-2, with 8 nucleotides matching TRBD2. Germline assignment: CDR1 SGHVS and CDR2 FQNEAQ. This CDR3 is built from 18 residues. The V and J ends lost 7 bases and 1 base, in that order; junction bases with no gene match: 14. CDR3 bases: TGTGCCAGCACCCTTAAGTGGCTAGCGGGCGAGAACACCGGGGAGCTGTTTTTT. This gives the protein CASTLKWLAGENTGELFF.

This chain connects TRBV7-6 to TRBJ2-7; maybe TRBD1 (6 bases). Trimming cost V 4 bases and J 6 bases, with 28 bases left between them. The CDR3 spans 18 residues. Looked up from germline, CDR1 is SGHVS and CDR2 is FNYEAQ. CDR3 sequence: CASSSSPRQERFRSEQYF. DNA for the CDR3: TGTGCCAGCAGCTCCAGCCCTAGACAGGAGAGGTTTCGAAGCGAGCAGTACTTC. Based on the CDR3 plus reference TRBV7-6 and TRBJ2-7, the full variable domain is GAGVSQSPRYKVTKRGQDVALRCDPISGHVSLYWYRQALGQGPEFLTYFNYEAQQDKSGLPNDRFSAERPEGSISTLTIQRTEQRDSAMYRCASSSSPRQERFRSEQYFGPGTRLTVT.

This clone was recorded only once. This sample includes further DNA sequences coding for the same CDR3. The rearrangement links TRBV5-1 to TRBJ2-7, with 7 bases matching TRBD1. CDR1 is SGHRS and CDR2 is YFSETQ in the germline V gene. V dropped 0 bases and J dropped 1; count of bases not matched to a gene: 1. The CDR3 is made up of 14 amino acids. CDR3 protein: CASSLGRGSYEQYF. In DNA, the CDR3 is TGCGCCAGCAGCTTGGGCAGGGGGTCCTACGAGCAGTACTTC. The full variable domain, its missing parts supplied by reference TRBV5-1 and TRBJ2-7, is KAGVTQTPRYLIKTRGQQVTLSCSPISGHRSVSWYQQTPGQGLQFLFEYFSETQRNKGNFPGRFSGRQFSNSRSEMNVSTLELGDSALYLCASSLGRGSYEQYFGPGTRLTVT.

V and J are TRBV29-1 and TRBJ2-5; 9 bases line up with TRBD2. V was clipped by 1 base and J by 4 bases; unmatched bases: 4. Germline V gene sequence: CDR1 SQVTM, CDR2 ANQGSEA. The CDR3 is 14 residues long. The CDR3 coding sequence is TGCAGCGTTGAAGTGGGCGGGAGGGGAGAGACCCAGTACTTC. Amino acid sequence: CSVEVGGRGETQYF.

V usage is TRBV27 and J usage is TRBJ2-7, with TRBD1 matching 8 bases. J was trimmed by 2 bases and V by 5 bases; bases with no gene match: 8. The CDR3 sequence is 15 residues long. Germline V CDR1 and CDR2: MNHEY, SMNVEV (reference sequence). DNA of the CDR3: TGTGCCAGCAGTGTACCGGGGACAGGTACCTACGAGCAGTACTTC. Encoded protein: CASSVPGTGTYEQYF.

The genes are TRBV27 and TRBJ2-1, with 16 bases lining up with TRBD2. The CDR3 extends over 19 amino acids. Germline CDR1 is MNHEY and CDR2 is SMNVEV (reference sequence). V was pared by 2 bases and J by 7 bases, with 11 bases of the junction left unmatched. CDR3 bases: TGTGCCAGCAGTTTAGCTGGGACTAGCGGGAGGGCCCTCCGGAATGAGCAGTTCTTC. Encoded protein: CASSLAGTSGRALRNEQFF.

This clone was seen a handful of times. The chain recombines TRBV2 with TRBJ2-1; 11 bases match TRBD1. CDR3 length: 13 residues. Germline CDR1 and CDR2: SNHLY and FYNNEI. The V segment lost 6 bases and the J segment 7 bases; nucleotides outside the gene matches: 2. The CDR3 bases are TGTGCCAGCAGCGGGACAGGGGGTAATGAGCAGTTCTTC. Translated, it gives CASSGTGGNEQFF. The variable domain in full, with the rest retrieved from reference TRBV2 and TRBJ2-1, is EPEVTQTPSHQVTQMGQEVILRCVPISNHLYFYWYRQILGQKVEFLVSFYNNEISEKSEIFDDQFSVERPDGSNFTLKIRSTKLEDSAMYFCASSGTGGNEQFFGPGTRLTVL.

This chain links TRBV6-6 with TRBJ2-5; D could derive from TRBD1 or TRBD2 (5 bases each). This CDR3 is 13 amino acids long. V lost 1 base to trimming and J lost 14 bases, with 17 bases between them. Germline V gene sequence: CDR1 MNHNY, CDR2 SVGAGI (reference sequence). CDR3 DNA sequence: TGTGCCAGCAGTTACTGGGGGACCGAACCTTCCTACTTC. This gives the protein CASSYWGTEPSYF.

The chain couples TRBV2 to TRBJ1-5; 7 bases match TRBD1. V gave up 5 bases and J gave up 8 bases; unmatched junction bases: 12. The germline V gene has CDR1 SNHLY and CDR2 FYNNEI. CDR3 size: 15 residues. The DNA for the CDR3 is TGTGCCAGCAGTCCCACAGGGGATCTGGGGGAGCCCCAGCATTTT. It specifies CASSPTGDLGEPQHF.

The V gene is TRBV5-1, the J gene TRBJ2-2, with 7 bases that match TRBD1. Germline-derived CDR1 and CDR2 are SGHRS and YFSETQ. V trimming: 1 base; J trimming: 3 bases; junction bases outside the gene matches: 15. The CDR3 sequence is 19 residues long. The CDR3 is CASSLSPYGQVLYTGELFF. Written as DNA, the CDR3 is TGCGCCAGCAGCTTGTCCCCATACGGACAGGTATTATACACCGGGGAGCTGTTTTTT.

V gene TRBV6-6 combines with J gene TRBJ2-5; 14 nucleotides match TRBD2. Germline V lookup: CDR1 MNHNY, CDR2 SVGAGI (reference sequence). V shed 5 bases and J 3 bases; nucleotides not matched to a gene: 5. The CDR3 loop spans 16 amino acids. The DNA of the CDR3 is TGTGCCAGCAGTACGACTAGCGGGAGGGCTGAAGAGACCCAGTACTTC. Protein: CASSTTSGRAEETQYF.

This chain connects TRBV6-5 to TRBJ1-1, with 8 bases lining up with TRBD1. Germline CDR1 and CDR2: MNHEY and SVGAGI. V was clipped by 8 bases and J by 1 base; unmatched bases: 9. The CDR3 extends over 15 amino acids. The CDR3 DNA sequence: TGTGCCAGCCTACGACAGGGGCCGCAGAACACTGAAGCTTTCTTT. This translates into CASLRQGPQNTEAFF.

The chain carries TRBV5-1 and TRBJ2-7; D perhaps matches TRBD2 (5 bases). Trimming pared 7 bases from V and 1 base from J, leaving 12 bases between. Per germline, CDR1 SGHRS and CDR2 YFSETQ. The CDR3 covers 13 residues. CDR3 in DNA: TGCGCCAGCGGCCCGAGAGGGTCCTACGAGCAGTACTTC. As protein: CASGPRGSYEQYF.

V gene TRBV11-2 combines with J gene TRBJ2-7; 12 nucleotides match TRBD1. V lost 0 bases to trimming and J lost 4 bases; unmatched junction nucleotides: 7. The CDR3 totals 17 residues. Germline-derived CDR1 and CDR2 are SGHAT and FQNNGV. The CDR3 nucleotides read TGTGCCAGCAGCTTAGACTTGCCGGGACAGGGGGCGTACGAGCAGTACTTC. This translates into CASSLDLPGQGAYEQYF. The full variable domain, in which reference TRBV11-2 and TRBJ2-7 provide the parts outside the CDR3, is EAGVAQSPRYKIIEKRQSVAFWCNPISGHATLYWYQQILGQGPKLLIQFQNNGVVDDSQLPKDRFSAERLKGVDSTLKIQPAKLEDSAVYLCASSLDLPGQGAYEQYFGPGTRLTVT.

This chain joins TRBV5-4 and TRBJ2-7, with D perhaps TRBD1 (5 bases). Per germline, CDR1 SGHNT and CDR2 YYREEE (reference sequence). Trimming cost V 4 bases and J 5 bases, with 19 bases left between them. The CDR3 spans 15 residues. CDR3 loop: CASSPVGHPPDEQYF. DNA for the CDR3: TGTGCCAGCAGCCCAGTCGGACACCCCCCCGACGAGCAGTACTTC.

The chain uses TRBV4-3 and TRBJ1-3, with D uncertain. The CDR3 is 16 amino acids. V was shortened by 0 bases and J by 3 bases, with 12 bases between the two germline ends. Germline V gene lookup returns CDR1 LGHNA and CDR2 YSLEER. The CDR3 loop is CASSQDRWQDGNTIYF. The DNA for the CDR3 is TGCGCCAGCAGCCAAGATAGGTGGCAGGATGGAAACACCATATATTTT.

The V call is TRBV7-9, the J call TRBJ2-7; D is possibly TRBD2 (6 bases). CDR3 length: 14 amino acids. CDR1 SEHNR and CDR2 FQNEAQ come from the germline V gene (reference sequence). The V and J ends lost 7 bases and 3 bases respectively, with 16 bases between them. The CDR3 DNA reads TGTGCCAGCAAAGGCAGGGCGGGATACTACGAGCAGTACTTC. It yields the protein CASKGRAGYYEQYF.

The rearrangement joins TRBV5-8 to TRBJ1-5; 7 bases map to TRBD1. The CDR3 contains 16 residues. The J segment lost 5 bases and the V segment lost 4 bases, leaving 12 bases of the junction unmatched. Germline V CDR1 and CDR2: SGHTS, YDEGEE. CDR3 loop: CASSPTGAGGHQPQHF. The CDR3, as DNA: TGTGCCAGCAGCCCCACTGGGGCAGGGGGTCATCAGCCCCAGCATTTT.

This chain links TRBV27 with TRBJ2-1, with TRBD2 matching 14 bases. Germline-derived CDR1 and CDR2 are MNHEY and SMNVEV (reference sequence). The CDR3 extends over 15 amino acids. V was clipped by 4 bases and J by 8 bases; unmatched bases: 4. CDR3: CASSSGLAGEDEQFF. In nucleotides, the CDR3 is TGTGCCAGCAGTTCGGGACTAGCGGGAGAGGATGAGCAGTTCTTC.

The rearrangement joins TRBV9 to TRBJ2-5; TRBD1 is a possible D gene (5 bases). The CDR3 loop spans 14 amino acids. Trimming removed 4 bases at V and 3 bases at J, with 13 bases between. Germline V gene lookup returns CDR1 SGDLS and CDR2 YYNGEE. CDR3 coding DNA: TGTGCCAGCAGCTTGGGGCGAGAGGAAGAGACCCAGTACTTC. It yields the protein CASSLGREEETQYF.

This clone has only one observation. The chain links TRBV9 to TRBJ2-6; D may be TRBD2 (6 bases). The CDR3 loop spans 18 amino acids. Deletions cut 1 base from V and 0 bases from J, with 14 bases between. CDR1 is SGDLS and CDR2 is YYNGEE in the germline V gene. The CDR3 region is CASSVRRVGISGANVLTF. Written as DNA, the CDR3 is TGTGCCAGCAGCGTAAGGAGGGTGGGGATCTCTGGGGCCAACGTCCTGACTTTC.

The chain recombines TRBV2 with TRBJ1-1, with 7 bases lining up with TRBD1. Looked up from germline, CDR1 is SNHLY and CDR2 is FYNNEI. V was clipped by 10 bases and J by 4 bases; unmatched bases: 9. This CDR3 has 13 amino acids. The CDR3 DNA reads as TGTGCCAAGGACTTACAGGGGACCACTGAAGCTTTCTTT. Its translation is CAKDLQGTTEAFF. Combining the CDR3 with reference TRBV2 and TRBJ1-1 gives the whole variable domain EPEVTQTPSHQVTQMGQEVILRCVPISNHLYFYWYRQILGQKVEFLVSFYNNEISEKSEIFDDQFSVERPDGSNFTLKIRSTKLEDSAMYFCAKDLQGTTEAFFGQGTRLTVV.

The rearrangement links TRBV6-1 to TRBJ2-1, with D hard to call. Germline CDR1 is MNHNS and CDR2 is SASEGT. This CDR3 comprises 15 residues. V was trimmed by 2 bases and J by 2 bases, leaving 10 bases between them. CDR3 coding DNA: TGTGCCAGCAGTGAAAATCGGTGGGCCTACAATGAGCAGTTCTTC. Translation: CASSENRWAYNEQFF.

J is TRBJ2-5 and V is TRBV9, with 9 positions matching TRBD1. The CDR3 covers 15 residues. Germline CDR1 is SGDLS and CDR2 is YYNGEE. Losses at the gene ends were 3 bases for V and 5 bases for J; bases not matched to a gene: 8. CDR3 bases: TGTGCCAGCAGCGCGCCGGGACAGGGATGGGAGACCCAGTACTTC. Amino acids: CASSAPGQGWETQYF. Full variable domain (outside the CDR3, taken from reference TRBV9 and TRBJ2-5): DSGVTQTPKHLITATGQRVTLRCSPRSGDLSVYWYQQSLDQGLQFLIQYYNGEERAKGNILERFSAQQFPDLHSELNLSSLELGDSALYFCASSAPGQGWETQYFGPGTRLLVL.

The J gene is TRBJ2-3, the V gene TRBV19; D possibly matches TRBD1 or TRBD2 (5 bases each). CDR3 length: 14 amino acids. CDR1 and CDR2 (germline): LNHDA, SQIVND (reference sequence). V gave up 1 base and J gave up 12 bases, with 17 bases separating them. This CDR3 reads CASSIAPGGDPQYF. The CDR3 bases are TGTGCCAGTAGTATAGCCCCGGGTGGGGACCCCCAGTATTTT.

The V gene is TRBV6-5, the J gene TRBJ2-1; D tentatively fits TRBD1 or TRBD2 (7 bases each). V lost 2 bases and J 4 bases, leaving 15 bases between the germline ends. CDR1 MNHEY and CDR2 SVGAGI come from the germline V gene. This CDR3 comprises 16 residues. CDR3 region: CASSYGGGQMYNEQFF. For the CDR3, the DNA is TGTGCCAGCAGTTACGGGGGGGGACAGATGTACAATGAGCAGTTCTTC.